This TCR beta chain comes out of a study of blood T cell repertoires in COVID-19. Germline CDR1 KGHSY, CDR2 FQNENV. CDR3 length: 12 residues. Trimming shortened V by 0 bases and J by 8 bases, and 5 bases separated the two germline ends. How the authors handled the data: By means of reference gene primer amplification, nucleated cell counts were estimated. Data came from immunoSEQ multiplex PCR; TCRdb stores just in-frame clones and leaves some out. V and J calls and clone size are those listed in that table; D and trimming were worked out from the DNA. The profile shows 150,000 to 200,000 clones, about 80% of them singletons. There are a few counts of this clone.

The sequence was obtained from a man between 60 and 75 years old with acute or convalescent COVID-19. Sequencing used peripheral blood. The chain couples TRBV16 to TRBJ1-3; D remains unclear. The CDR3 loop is CASSQSTDTIYF. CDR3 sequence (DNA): TGTGCCAGCAGCCAATCAACGGACACCATATATTTT.